This paragraph reports one T cell receptor (beta chain). This sample stems from a study of blood T cell repertoires in COVID-19. For the study at large: Researchers got acute and convalescent COVID-19 samples from the United States, Italy and Spain. PBMCs, B-cell-depleted T cells, or T cells were the source of the cDNA or gDNA that made up the material.

Authors' data handling: Amplification of reference gene primers provided the estimated nucleated cell counts. The assay was immunoSEQ multiplex PCR, and TCRdb's table has in-frame clones only and misses some. V and J calls and clone size are copied from that table; D and trimming were computed from the DNA. Among roughly 54,000 clones listed, 86% were seen once. This CDR3 has 13 residues. The germline V and J ends were trimmed by 6 bases and 1 base, with 9 bases remaining between them. From germline, CDR1 is SGHAT and CDR2 FQNNGV. This TCR was sampled from a human donor in a cohort sampled during active COVID-19. V and J are TRBV11-2 and TRBJ1-2, with D perhaps TRBD1 (5 bases). Sequenced material: peripheral blood. CDR3 protein: CASRRTINYGYTF. Here the CDR3 DNA reads TGTGCCAGCAGAAGGACAATTAACTATGGCTACACCTTC.